This T cell receptor (beta chain) was found in a study of cytomegalovirus exposure and HLA in healthy donors. Study observations and caveats: In a later analysis, a missense DCLRE1C variant was linked to TCR beta V- and J-gene trimming. Accurate predictions that matched the HLA-A and HLA-B alleles of most subjects were reportedly made from TCR beta sequences.

13 Jbeta primers and 60 Vbeta primers were used for the PCR. Measured with immunoSEQ multiplex PCR; TCRdb has only the in-frame clones, and not every one. Of around 170,000 clones listed, around three quarters are singletons. The V gene's germline CDR1 is MDHEN and CDR2 SYDVKM. V was clipped by 7 bases and J by 7 bases, with 16 bases between them. The CDR3 runs 13 residues. On this clone itself: No antigen is known for it.

The receptor's source is a man aged 35-49 years in good health and CMV-seronegative. The V gene is TRBV28, the J gene TRBJ2-5; D gene uncertain. The sequencing sample was made of PBMCs. CDR3 protein: CASTSTPLGTQYF. DNA of the CDR3: TGTGCCAGCACCTCGACCCCCCTAGGGACCCAGTACTTC.